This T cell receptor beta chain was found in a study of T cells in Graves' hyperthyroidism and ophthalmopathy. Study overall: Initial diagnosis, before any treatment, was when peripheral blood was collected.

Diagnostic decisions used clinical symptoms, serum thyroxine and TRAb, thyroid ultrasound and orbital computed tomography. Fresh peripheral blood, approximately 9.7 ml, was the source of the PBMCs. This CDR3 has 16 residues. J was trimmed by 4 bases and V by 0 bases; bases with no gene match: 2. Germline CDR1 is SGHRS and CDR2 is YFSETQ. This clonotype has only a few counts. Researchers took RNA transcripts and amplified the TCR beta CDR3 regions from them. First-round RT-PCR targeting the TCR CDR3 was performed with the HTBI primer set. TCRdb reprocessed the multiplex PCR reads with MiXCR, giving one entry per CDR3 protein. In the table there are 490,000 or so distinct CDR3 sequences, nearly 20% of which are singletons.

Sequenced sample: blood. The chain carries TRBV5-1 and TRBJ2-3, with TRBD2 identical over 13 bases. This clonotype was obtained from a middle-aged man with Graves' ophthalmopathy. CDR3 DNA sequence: TGCGCCAGCAGCTTGGGGACTAGCGGGAGATCAGATACGCAGTATTTT. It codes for CASSLGTSGRSDTQYF.